Following are 14 T cell receptor beta chains from one sample sequenced in a study of regulatory T cells in long-lasting Graves disease. As to time point: persistent/refractory GD, antithyroid drugs over 5 years with positive TRAb. PBMC RNA served as the TCR library source. Arm-PCR of CDR3 regions and iRepertoire HTBI primers were the basis on which TCR beta libraries were built. TCRdb re-analysed the multiplex PCR reads in MiXCR, keeping a single row per CDR3 protein. The sample contains under 500,000 distinct CDR3 sequences, 20% of which appear only once. Sequenced here: peripheral blood mononuclear cells (PBMCs), sampled when the disease was refractory, from a patient treated with antithyroid drugs. Every receptor here comes from a female donor with Graves disease.

This clonotype was counted a few times. V is TRBV10-3 and J is TRBJ1-2; D gene uncertain. Germline V lookup: CDR1 ENHRY, CDR2 SYGVKD. Deletions cut 2 bases from V and 2 bases from J, with 12 bases between. CDR3 length: 15 residues. The DNA of the CDR3 is TGTGCCATCAGTGAGCGTGCCAACGAGAACTATGGCTACACCTTC. It yields the protein CAISERANENYGYTF.

This clonotype was seen repeatedly, ten times or more. This chain links TRBV7-2 with TRBJ1-2, with 7 nucleotides matching TRBD1. V dropped 1 base and J dropped 7; count of bases not matched to a gene: 3. The CDR3 contains 13 residues. Germline V gives CDR1 SGHTA, CDR2 FQGNSA. This CDR3 reads CASSLEQGIGYTF. The DNA for the CDR3 is TGTGCCAGCAGCTTAGAACAGGGGATTGGCTACACCTTC.

This clonotype showed up many times. The chain links TRBV2 to TRBJ1-5; D gene ambiguous. Trimming removed 0 bases at V and 1 base at J, with 4 bases between. CDR1 and CDR2 (germline): SNHLY, FYNNEI. The CDR3 length is 14 residues. The CDR3 loop reads CASSEALSNQPQHF. DNA for the CDR3: TGTGCCAGCAGTGAAGCGCTCAGCAATCAGCCCCAGCATTTT.

This clonotype was seen a handful of times. The chain carries TRBV5-1 and TRBJ2-5; the D gene is possibly TRBD1 (7 bases). V was pared by 0 bases and J by 2 bases, with 14 bases between. Germline V CDR1 and CDR2: SGHRS, YFSETQ. The CDR3 is 16 residues long. The CDR3 region has the DNA TGCGCCAGCAGCTTGGTTTTCAGGGGGGCACAAGAGACCCAGTACTTC. It is translated as CASSLVFRGAQETQYF.

This clonotype came up a few times. The J gene is TRBJ2-2, the V gene TRBV4-1; tentatively, D is TRBD1 or TRBD2 (5 bases each). V lost 4 bases to trimming and J lost 5 bases, with 17 bases between them. Germline V gene lookup returns CDR1 MGHRA and CDR2 YSYEKL. The CDR3 is 16 residues long. CDR3 residues: CASSRGMQGRTGELFF. CDR3 bases: TGCGCCAGCAGCCGGGGGATGCAGGGACGGACCGGGGAGCTGTTTTTT.

There are a few counts of this clonotype. The rearrangement uses TRBV29-1 and TRBJ2-4; a weak D match, TRBD1 (6 bases). Germline V gene data show CDR1 as SQVTM and CDR2 as ANQGSEA. CDR3 length: 13 residues. The germline V and J ends were trimmed by 3 bases and 2 bases, with 8 bases remaining between them. The CDR3 sequence is CSVDGGPKNIQYF. As DNA, the CDR3 is TGCAGCGTTGATGGGGGCCCCAAAAACATTCAGTACTTC.

This clonotype was picked up a small number of times. V is TRBV7-2 and J is TRBJ2-7, with 8 bases lining up with TRBD2. Per germline, CDR1 SGHTA and CDR2 FQGNSA. This CDR3 contains 15 residues. Trimming cost V 1 base and J 4 bases; bases outside gene matches: 6. DNA for the CDR3: TGTGCCAGCAGCTTAGGGTTATTAGCGGGGTACGAGCAGTACTTC. This translates into CASSLGLLAGYEQYF.

There are many counts of this clonotype. This chain uses TRBV28 with TRBJ2-7; 7 nucleotides agree with TRBD2. This CDR3 is built from 13 residues. The germline V gene has CDR1 MDHEN and CDR2 SYDVKM. J gave up 7 bases and V 3 bases, and 6 bases lay outside the gene matches. The CDR3 here is CASSFNMGGEQYF. Here the CDR3 DNA reads TGTGCCAGCAGTTTCAATATGGGAGGGGAGCAGTACTTC.

As concerns this clonotype: Being one base from a much bigger clone, this may be a read error. V and J are TRBV12-3 or TRBV12-4 and TRBJ2-5; maybe TRBD2 (6 bases). The CDR3 contains 13 residues. The CDR3: CVSSFGSQETQYF. The CDR3 DNA follows: TGTGTCAGCAGTTTCGGGAGCCAAGAGACCCAGTACTTC.

This clonotype has a count of ten or more. This chain connects TRBV30 to TRBJ1-1; D is ambiguous. The CDR3 consists of 14 residues. Germline lookup yields CDR1 GTSNPN and CDR2 SVGIG (reference sequence). V was trimmed by 3 bases and J by 11 bases, leaving 22 bases between them. In DNA form, the CDR3 reads TGTGCCTGGAGGGGTATGACCGAGGGTATGGGTGCTTTCTTT. Translation gives CAWRGMTEGMGAFF. The variable domain in full, with the rest retrieved from reference TRBV30 and TRBJ1-1, is SQTIHQWPATLVQPVGSPLSLECTVEGTSNPNLYWYRQAAGRGLQLLFYSVGIGQISSEVPQNLSASRPQDRQFILSSKKLLLSDSGFYLCAWRGMTEGMGAFFGQGTRLTVV.

This CDR3 reads CASSYSEGQPQYEQYF. CDR3 in DNA: TGTGCCAGCAGTTACTCTGAGGGACAGCCCCAGTACGAGCAGTACTTC. The chain couples TRBV6-5 to TRBJ2-7; 7 bases are a match to TRBD1. Germline V lookup: CDR1 MNHEY, CDR2 SVGAGI. The CDR3 sequence is 16 residues long. Trimming removed 0 bases from V and 4 bases from J; junction bases left unmatched: 9.

This clonotype was detected many times. V usage is TRBV11-2 and J usage is TRBJ2-5; D perhaps matches TRBD2 (5 bases). The CDR3 covers 17 residues. The V end lost 6 bases, the J end lost 4 bases, and 24 bases lay between the germline ends. Germline V CDR1 and CDR2: SGHAT, FQNNGV. The CDR3 region is CASSPSVVGKGSETQYF. CDR3 DNA sequence: TGTGCCAGCAGTCCGTCGGTCGTCGGGAAAGGCTCAGAGACCCAGTACTTC.

This clonotype was seen many times. The chain carries TRBV28 and TRBJ2-7; the match to TRBD2 covers 10 bases. Germline V gives CDR1 MDHEN, CDR2 SYDVKM. The ends lost 10 bases at V and 3 bases at J; junction bases unmatched: 9. CDR3 length: 14 residues. CDR3 protein: CATRGTSANYEQYF. CDR3 bases: TGTGCCACCCGCGGGACTAGCGCCAACTACGAGCAGTACTTC.

This sequence joins TRBV29-1 and TRBJ2-5; tentatively, D is TRBD1 (6 bases). This CDR3 contains 11 residues. The germline gives CDR1 SQVTM, CDR2 ANQGSEA. The CDR3, as DNA: TGCACCATAGGGACAATGGAGACCCAGTACTTC. Translation: CTIGTMETQYF.